This T cell receptor (beta chain) was sequenced in a study of shared clonotypes between healthy human individuals. Study-wide points: Of the naive CD4 clonotypes, roughly 5% were shared across a handful of donors.

Splitting of CD4+ cells produced CD45RA+ naive and CD45RA-negative memory subsets. Germline values: CDR1 SGHRS, CDR2 YFSETQ. The CDR3 is 15 residues long. J gave up 7 bases and V 5 bases, and 10 bases lay outside the gene matches. Concerning this clone: Antigen: not known.

A deep-level run was used for the assay. In the sorted-subset replicate PCRs, roughly 210 ng DNA, roughly 29,000 T cell genomes, was used. The table came from immunoSEQ multiplex PCR; TCRdb's copy has only in-frame clones and leaves some out. Found here are more than 900,000 clones, about 84% of them singletons; the top ten hold roughly 0.55%. The TCR originated in a man between 18 and 29 years old in good health. Some clones in this sample may be carry-over from other donors' samples. The sequencing input was memory CD4+ T cells from PBMCs. Stated subset: CD45RA-negative fraction. The gene calls are TRBV5-1 and TRBJ2-7; TRBD2 aligns across 12 bases. The CDR3 spells CASRALAGGPGEQYF. In DNA form, the CDR3 reads TGCGCCAGCAGGGCGCTAGCGGGAGGGCCGGGAGAGCAGTACTTC.